The next 19 T cell receptor beta chains were all read from a single sample in a study of metastatic and nonmetastatic thyroid tumors. TCRdb reanalyzed the PCR reads with MiXCR. The sample includes roughly 8,000 clones, roughly 26% of them seen just once. Each patient went into thyroid surgery without having received any treatment. The sample comprised adjacent normal tissue. The receptors derive from a female donor with papillary thyroid cancer or a benign thyroid nodule (not recorded which). Some clones in this sample may be carry-over from other donors' samples.

This clone has ten or more counts. This rearrangement joins TRBV7-9 to TRBJ2-5; possible D gene TRBD1, 6 bases. CDR1 SEHNR and CDR2 FQNEAQ come from the germline V gene (reference sequence). CDR3 length: 13 amino acids. Trimming stripped 6 bases from V and 1 base from J, with 9 bases between. The CDR3 sequence: CASSQGIQETQYF. The DNA of the CDR3 is TGTGCCAGCAGTCAGGGGATCCAAGAGACCCAGTACTTC.

This clone appeared a few times. The rearrangement uses TRBV2 and TRBJ2-5; 9 bases are shared with TRBD2. The CDR3 length is 16 residues. Unmatched junction bases numbered 11, after V lost 5 bases and J lost 4 bases. CDR1 is SNHLY, CDR2 FYNNEI, per germline. CDR3 nucleotides: TGTGCCAGCAGTCCCGATAGCGGGGGAGGGAGAGAGACCCAGTACTTC. This gives the protein CASSPDSGGGRETQYF. The variable domain in full, completed from reference TRBV2 and TRBJ2-5, reads EPEVTQTPSHQVTQMGQEVILRCVPISNHLYFYWYRQILGQKVEFLVSFYNNEISEKSEIFDDQFSVERPDGSNFTLKIRSTKLEDSAMYFCASSPDSGGGRETQYFGPGTRLLVL.

The J gene is TRBJ2-2, the V gene TRBV11-2; 9 nucleotides match TRBD2. The CDR3 has 17 amino acids. Germline CDR1 reads SGHAT; CDR2 reads FQNNGV. J gave up 4 bases and V 3 bases, and 9 bases lay outside the gene matches. DNA for the CDR3: TGTGCCAGCAGCTTTCCTAGCGGGGTAGCGGGCACCGGGGAGCTGTTTTTT. The encoded protein is CASSFPSGVAGTGELFF.

This clone was found a few times. The chain links TRBV19 to TRBJ2-1; TRBD1 matches 9 bases. The junction had 6 bases not matched to a gene; V was cut back by 6 bases and J by 9 bases. Germline V CDR1 and CDR2: LNHDA, SQIVND (reference sequence). CDR3 length: 13 residues. The CDR3 region is CASRPGQGSEQFF. CDR3 DNA: TGTGCCAGTAGGCCGGGACAGGGTAGTGAGCAGTTCTTC.

The chain uses TRBV11-2 and TRBJ1-2, with TRBD1 as a possible D gene (6 bases). Germline V gives CDR1 SGHAT, CDR2 FQNNGV. V was cut by 5 bases and J by 1 base, with 17 bases left in between. The CDR3 has 16 residues. The CDR3 sequence is CASSKEVSGDNYGYTF. The CDR3 DNA reads TGTGCCAGCAGCAAGGAGGTGTCAGGGGATAACTATGGCTACACCTTC.

This clone ranks as medium-sized. This chain connects TRBV20-1 to TRBJ2-7, with D tentatively TRBD1 (6 bases). V lost 1 base and J 7 bases, leaving 14 bases between the germline ends. The germline gives CDR1 DFQATT, CDR2 SNEGSKA (reference sequence). This CDR3 region has 13 residues. Written as DNA, the CDR3 is TGCAGTGCTAGAGGGCAACAGGGAAGGGAGCAGTACTTC. Protein sequence: CSARGQQGREQYF.

J is TRBJ1-5 and V is TRBV20-1; no clear D. Germline V lookup: CDR1 DFQATT, CDR2 SNEGSKA (reference sequence). V was cut by 4 bases and J by 5 bases, with 9 bases left in between. The CDR3 length is 12 residues. DNA for the CDR3: TGCAGTGCTAACCCGGGTGATCAGCCCCAGCATTTT. Protein product: CSANPGDQPQHF.

About this clone: At one end, the junction sequence differs from germline, possibly due to a read error. Other DNA sequences in this sample translate to the same CDR3. The chain employs TRBV5-1 and TRBJ1-1; D may be TRBD1 (6 bases). This CDR3 is built from 14 residues. Germline V gene lookup returns CDR1 SGHRS and CDR2 YFSETQ. CDR3: CASSLQGERTEAFF. In nucleotides, the CDR3 is TGCGCCAGCAGTCTACAGGGAGAGAGGACTGAGGCTTTCTTT. The variable domain in full, completed from reference TRBV5-1 and TRBJ1-1, reads KAGVTQTPRYLIKTRGQQVTLSCSPISGHRSVSWYQQTPGQGLQFLFEYFSETQRNKGNFPGRFSGRQFSNSRSEMNVSTLELGDSALYLCASSLQGERTEAFFGQGTRLTVV.

This clone turned up a few times. This sequence joins TRBV7-3 and TRBJ2-5; weak D call: TRBD2 (6 bases). This CDR3 comprises 12 residues. The ends were cut back, 5 bases at V and 5 bases at J, with 9 bases in the middle. Per germline, CDR1 SGHTA and CDR2 FQGTGA. CDR3 amino acids: CASSPEGETQYF. CDR3 nucleotides: TGTGCCAGCAGCCCGGAGGGCGAGACCCAGTACTTC. The full variable domain, in which reference TRBV7-3 and TRBJ2-5 provide the parts outside the CDR3, is GAGVSQTPSNKVTEKGKYVELRCDPISGHTALYWYRQSLGQGPEFLIYFQGTGAADDSGLPNDRFFAVRPEGSVSTLKIQRTERGDSAVYLCASSPEGETQYFGPGTRLLVL.

This clone was counted a few times. The DNA of the CDR3 is TGTGCCAGCACCAACCTCGGGAACAGGGAGCTGTTTTTT. Translated, it gives CASTNLGNRELFF. The chain combines TRBV27 with TRBJ2-2, with a tentative D call TRBD2 (5 bases). CDR1 and CDR2 (germline): MNHEY, SMNVEV (reference sequence). CDR3 length: 13 amino acids. Trimming took off 7 bases at V and 9 bases at J, with 15 bases between the two ends.

This clone was seen only a few times. This chain links TRBV12-3 or TRBV12-4 with TRBJ2-1, with D hard to call. Trimming stripped 1 base from V and 7 bases from J, with 5 bases between. The CDR3 extends over 12 amino acids. CDR3: CASSLGANEQFF. DNA for the CDR3: TGTGCCAGCAGTTTAGGGGCAAATGAGCAGTTCTTC.

This clone was counted a single time. The gene calls are TRBV20-1 and TRBJ2-1; a possible D gene is TRBD2 (6 bases). The CDR3 contains 11 residues. Trimming took 3 bases from V and 10 from J, leaving 10 bases between them. The germline gives CDR1 DFQATT, CDR2 SNEGSKA (reference sequence). Here the CDR3 reads CSASPGGEQFF. CDR3 sequence (DNA): TGCAGTGCTAGCCCCGGAGGGGAGCAGTTCTTC.

This clone is medium-sized. The rearrangement joins TRBV27 to TRBJ1-2; D not resolved. The V and J ends lost 5 bases and 4 bases respectively, with 11 bases between them. CDR1 and CDR2 from the germline V gene are MNHEY and SMNVEV (reference sequence). The CDR3 is made up of 13 amino acids. The CDR3 DNA reads as TGTGCCAGCAGTAAAGGGCGCGGCTATGGCTACACCTTC. Its protein is CASSKGRGYGYTF.

This chain connects TRBV6-5 to TRBJ2-3; TRBD1 matches 8 bases. From germline, CDR1 is MNHEY and CDR2 SVGAGI. The CDR3 is 16 amino acids. After removal of 0 bases from V and 6 bases from J, the junction contained 8 bases not matched to a gene. CDR3 sequence (DNA): TGTGCCAGCAGTTACTCAGCTCAGGGGGCAGCGGATACGCAGTATTTT. This gives the protein CASSYSAQGAADTQYF.

This sequence joins TRBV6-1 and TRBJ1-3; no clear D. V was clipped by 5 bases and J by 1 base, with 6 bases between them. Germline V gene lookup returns CDR1 MNHNS and CDR2 SASEGT. The CDR3 is made up of 13 amino acids. The CDR3 nucleotides are TGTGCCAGCAGTTCGGAATCTGGAAACACCATATATTTT. It yields the protein CASSSESGNTIYF.

In its sample, this clone is medium-sized (0.01 to 0.1%). The chain couples TRBV20-1 to TRBJ2-2, with 8 bases identical to TRBD1. This CDR3 is built from 14 residues. V lost 2 bases to trimming and J lost 7 bases; unmatched junction nucleotides: 6. Germline loops: CDR1 DFQATT, CDR2 SNEGSKA (reference sequence). The CDR3 loop is CSARRAGGSGELFF. The CDR3 nucleotides read TGCAGTGCTAGACGGGCAGGGGGCAGCGGGGAGCTGTTTTTT.

This clone has ten or more counts. The chain links TRBV6-4 to TRBJ2-4; D is undetermined. Trimming shortened V by 0 bases and J by 0 bases, and 6 bases separated the two germline ends. Germline-derived CDR1 and CDR2 are MRHNA and SNTAGT. The CDR3 spans 15 residues. CDR3 residues: CASSDSHGAKNIQYF. The CDR3 DNA is TGTGCCAGCAGTGACTCCCATGGAGCCAAAAACATTCAGTACTTC.

This chain uses TRBV6-5 with TRBJ2-1; the D is unclear. Trimming removed 3 bases at V and 3 bases at J, with 6 bases between. The germline gives CDR1 MNHEY, CDR2 SVGAGI. The CDR3 has 13 amino acids. CDR3 amino acids: CASSYRDYNEQFF. The CDR3 DNA follows: TGTGCCAGCAGTTATAGGGACTACAATGAGCAGTTCTTC.

This clone was detected once. The rearrangement links TRBV20-1 to TRBJ2-5, with 10 bases fitting TRBD1. CDR1 is DFQATT, CDR2 SNEGSKA, per germline (reference sequence). V lost 5 bases and J lost 7; bases outside the gene matches: 7. There are 13 residues in the CDR3. The CDR3 DNA reads as TGCAGTGCTCGGGACAGGGGTTCGGGGACCCAGTACTTC. Translating it yields CSARDRGSGTQYF.